This T cell receptor beta chain was captured in a study of blood T cell repertoires in COVID-19. Study-level background: In each case, the material was cDNA or gDNA derived from T cells, B-cell-depleted T cells, or PBMCs.

TCRdb keeps only in-frame clones here, not all; method: immunoSEQ multiplex PCR. The sample has roughly 80,000 clones, roughly 79% seen once. Germline CDR1 and CDR2: MNHEY and SVGAGI. The CDR3 runs 11 residues. Between the trimmed V and J ends, which lost 8 bases and 10 bases, there was a span of 14 bases. This sequence was found in a man aged 80 or over with acute or convalescent COVID-19. Sample: peripheral blood. The chain employs TRBV6-5 and TRBJ1-1; D is perhaps TRBD1 (6 bases). The DNA of the CDR3 is TGTGCCAGCGGGGGCGCCGTGGCAGCTTTCTTT. Encoded protein: CASGGAVAAFF.